This entry features one TCR beta chain sequence. This sample stems from a study of T cell changes during pregnancy in multiple sclerosis. Repertoires were generated with immunoSEQ multiplex PCR, while TCRdb's copy carries only in-frame clones and drops some. The sample yields about 100,000 clones, more than 80% seen once. The germline V and J ends were trimmed by 7 bases and 4 bases, with 11 bases remaining between them. Germline V gene lookup returns CDR1 MNHEY and CDR2 SMNVEV (reference sequence). CDR3 length: 14 residues. The clonotype originates from a female donor with multiple sclerosis, enrolled in a pregnancy study. The specimen was peripheral blood, collected in the second trimester of pregnancy. The V gene is TRBV27, the J gene TRBJ2-6; D gene unclear. The CDR3 here is CASTPTGGANVLTF. The DNA of the CDR3 is TGTGCCAGCACCCCCACCGGGGGGGCCAACGTCCTGACTTTC.